The 2 T cell receptor beta chains in this list originate from one sample, sequenced in a study of CD8 T cells in ankylosing spondylitis. In TCRdb, the 5' RACE reads were re-called with MiXCR into one record per CDR3 protein. The table includes hundreds of thousands of distinct CDR3 sequences, roughly 20% detected once. The specimen sequenced was blood, either unsorted or a sorted T cell fraction (not recorded which). The receptors derive from a female donor with ankylosing spondylitis or in good health (not recorded which).

V and J are TRBV29-1 and TRBJ2-3; D is perhaps TRBD2 (5 bases). From germline, CDR1 is SQVTM and CDR2 ANQGSEA. V dropped 0 bases and J dropped 4 bases, with 8 bases sitting between them. CDR3 length: 13 amino acids. CDR3 protein: CSVEEGSADTQYF. The CDR3 DNA sequence: TGCAGCGTTGAAGAAGGTAGCGCAGATACGCAGTATTTT.

The V and J genes are TRBV27 and TRBJ2-1, with no clear D. Germline V CDR1 and CDR2: MNHEY, SMNVEV (reference sequence). The CDR3 is made up of 15 amino acids. V was cut by 6 bases and J by 2 bases, with 14 bases left in between. The CDR3 region has the DNA TGTGCCAGCAGACCACTGGATGGCGCCTACAATGAGCAGTTCTTC. It codes for CASRPLDGAYNEQFF.